This note documents a single T cell receptor (beta chain) sequence. The antigen remains undetermined. The data were taken from a study of PD-1 blockade in classical Hodgkin lymphoma. The J segment lost 2 bases and the V segment lost 6 bases, leaving 8 bases of the junction unmatched. CDR3 length: 15 residues. Germline V gene sequence: CDR1 SGDLS, CDR2 YYNGEE. The time point here: cycle 4 day 1 (C4D1), after 6 weeks of nivolumab. All trial patients relapsed after autologous stem cell transplantation. Thawed PBMCs underwent magnetic negative selection to obtain purified CD8+ T cells. The data were produced by immunoSEQ multiplex PCR, yet TCRdb's version contains in-frame clones alone and is incomplete. Of approximately 21,000 clones in the sample, about four fifths were seen once. Regarding the study as a whole: The origin of the repertoire differences remains undefined, with disease activity or prior therapy as possible causes. Newly diagnosed patients were reported to start with lower TCR diversity than healthy donors.

The sequence was obtained from a human donor with classical Hodgkin lymphoma. This chain uses TRBV9 with TRBJ2-3; 8 bases align to TRBD2. Material: CD8+ T cells from blood, obtained before the fourth cycle of nivolumab. CDR3 region: CASNLSGGNTDTQYF. CDR3 in DNA: TGTGCCAGCAATCTTTCGGGGGGGAACACAGATACGCAGTATTTT.